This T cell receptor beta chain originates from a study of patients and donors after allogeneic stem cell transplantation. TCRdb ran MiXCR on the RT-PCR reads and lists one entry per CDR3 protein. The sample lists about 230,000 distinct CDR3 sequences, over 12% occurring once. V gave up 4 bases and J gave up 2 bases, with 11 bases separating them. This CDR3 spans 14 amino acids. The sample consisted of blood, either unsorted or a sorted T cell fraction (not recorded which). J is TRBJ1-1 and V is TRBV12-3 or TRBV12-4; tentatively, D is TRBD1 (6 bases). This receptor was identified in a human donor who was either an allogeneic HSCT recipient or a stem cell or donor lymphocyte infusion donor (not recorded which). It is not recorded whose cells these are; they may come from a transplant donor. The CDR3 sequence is CASSSGQTNTEAFF. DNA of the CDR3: TGTGCCAGCAGTTCCGGACAGACAAACACTGAAGCTTTCTTT.